Reported below is one T cell receptor (beta chain). The antigen remains undetermined. Generated by immunoSEQ multiplex PCR, the TCRdb table keeps only in-frame clones and is missing some. The table has 38,000 or so clones, about 80% seen once. Roughly 10^5 naive or memory CD4+ cells were cultured with CEF peptides for under 12 days. This CDR3 spans 13 amino acids. Germline V gives CDR1 MNHEY, CDR2 SMNVEV (reference sequence). With 3 bases removed from V and 1 base from J, the gap between germline ends came to 7 bases. The data derive from a study of CD4 T cells in relation to SARS-CoV-2 and coronaviruses.

The chain has TRBV27 and TRBJ2-7, with a possible D match to TRBD2 (6 bases). This sequence was found in an adult with COVID-19. Material: naive CD4+ T cells from PBMCs, cultured in vitro. Stated subset: naive CD4+ T cells isolated by negative enrichment. The CDR3 region is CASSFSGSYEQYF. The CDR3 coding sequence is TGTGCCAGCAGTTTCAGCGGGTCCTACGAGCAGTACTTC.